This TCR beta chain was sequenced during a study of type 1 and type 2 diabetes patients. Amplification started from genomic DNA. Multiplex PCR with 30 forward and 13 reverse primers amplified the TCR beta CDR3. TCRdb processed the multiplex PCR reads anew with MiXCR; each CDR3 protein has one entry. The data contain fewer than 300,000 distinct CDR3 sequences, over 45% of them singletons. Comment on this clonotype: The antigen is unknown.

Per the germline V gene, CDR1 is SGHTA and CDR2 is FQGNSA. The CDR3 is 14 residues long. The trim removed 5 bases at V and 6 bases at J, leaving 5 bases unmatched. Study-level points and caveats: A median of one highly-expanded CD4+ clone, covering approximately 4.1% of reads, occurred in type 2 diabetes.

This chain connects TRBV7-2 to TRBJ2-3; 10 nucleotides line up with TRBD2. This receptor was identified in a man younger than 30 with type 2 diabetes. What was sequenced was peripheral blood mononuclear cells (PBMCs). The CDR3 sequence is CASSKLAGKDTQYF. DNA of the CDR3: TGTGCCAGCAGCAAACTAGCGGGGAAGGATACGCAGTATTTT.